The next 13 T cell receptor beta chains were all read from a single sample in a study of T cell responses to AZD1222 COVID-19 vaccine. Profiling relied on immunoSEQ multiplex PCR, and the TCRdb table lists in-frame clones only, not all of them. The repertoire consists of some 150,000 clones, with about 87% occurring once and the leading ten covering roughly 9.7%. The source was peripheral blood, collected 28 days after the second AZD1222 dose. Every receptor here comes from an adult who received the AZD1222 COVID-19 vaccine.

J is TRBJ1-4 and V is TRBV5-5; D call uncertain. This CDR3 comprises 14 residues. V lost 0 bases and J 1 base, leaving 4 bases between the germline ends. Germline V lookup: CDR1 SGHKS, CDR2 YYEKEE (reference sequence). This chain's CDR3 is CASSLVLTNEKLFF. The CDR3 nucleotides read TGTGCCAGCAGCTTGGTATTAACTAATGAAAAACTGTTTTTT.

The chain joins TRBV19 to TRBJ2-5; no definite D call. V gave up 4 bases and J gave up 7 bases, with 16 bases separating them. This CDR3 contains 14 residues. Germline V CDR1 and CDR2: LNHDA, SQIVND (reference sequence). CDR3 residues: CASSTTERWGTQYF. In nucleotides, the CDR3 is TGTGCCAGTAGTACGACTGAACGCTGGGGGACCCAGTACTTC.

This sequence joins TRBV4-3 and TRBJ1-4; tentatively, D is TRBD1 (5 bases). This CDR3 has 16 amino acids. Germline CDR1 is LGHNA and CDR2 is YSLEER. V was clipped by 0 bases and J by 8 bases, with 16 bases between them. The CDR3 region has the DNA TGCGCCAGCAGCCAAGACATCGGGGGATTGAAGGAAAAACTGTTTTTT. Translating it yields CASSQDIGGLKEKLFF.

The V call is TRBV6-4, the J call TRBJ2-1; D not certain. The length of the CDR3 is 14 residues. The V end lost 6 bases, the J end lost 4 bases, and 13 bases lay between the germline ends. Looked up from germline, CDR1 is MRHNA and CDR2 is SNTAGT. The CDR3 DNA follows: TGTGCCAGCAGCCCCCTCCTTGTGTACAATGAGCAGTTCTTC. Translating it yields CASSPLLVYNEQFF.

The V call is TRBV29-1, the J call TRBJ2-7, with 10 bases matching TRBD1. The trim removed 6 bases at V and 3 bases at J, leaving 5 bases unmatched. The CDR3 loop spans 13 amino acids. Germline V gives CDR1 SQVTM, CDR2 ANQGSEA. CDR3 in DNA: TGCAGCGTCCAGGGACAGGGGTTCTACGAGCAGTACTTC. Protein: CSVQGQGFYEQYF.

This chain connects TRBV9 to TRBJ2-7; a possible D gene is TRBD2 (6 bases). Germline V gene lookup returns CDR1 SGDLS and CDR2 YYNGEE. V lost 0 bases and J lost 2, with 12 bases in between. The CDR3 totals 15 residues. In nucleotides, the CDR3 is TGTGCCAGCAGCGTAGGGGCTAGCGAGACCTACGAGCAGTACTTC. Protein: CASSVGASETYEQYF.

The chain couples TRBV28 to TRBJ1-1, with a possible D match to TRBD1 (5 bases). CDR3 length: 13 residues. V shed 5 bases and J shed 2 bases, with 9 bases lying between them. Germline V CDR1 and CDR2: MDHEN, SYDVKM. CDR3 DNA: TGTGCCAGCAGTCCGGGGGGAAACACTGAAGCTTTCTTT. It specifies CASSPGGNTEAFF.

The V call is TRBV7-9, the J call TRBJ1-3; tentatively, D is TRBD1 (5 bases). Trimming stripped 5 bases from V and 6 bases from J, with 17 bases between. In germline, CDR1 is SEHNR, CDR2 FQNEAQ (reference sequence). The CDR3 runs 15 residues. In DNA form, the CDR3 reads TGTGCCAGCAGCGCCATGGGCAGGGTGACAAACACCATATATTTT. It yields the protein CASSAMGRVTNTIYF.

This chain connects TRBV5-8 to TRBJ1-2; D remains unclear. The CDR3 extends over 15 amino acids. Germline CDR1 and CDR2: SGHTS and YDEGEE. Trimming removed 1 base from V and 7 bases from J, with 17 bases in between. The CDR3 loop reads CASSLSELRVGGYTF. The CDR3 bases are TGTGCCAGCAGCTTGTCAGAACTAAGGGTTGGTGGCTACACCTTC.

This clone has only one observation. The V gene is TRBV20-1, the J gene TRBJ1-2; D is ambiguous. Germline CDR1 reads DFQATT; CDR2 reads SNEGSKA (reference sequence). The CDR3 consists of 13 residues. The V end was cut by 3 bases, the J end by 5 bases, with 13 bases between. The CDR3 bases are TGCAGTGCTAGTTTGAGAGATTCTTATGGCTACACCTTC. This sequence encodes CSASLRDSYGYTF.

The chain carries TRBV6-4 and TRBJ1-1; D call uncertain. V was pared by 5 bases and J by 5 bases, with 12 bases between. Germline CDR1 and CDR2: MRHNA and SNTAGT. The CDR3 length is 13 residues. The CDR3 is CASSSLTGTEAFF. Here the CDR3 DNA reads TGTGCCAGCAGTAGCCTCACGGGTACTGAAGCTTTCTTT.

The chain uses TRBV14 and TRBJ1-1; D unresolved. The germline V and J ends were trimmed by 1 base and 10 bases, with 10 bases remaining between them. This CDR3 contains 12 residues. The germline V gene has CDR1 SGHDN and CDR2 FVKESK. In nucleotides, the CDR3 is TGTGCCAGCAGCCAAGGGACCATAGCAGCTTTCTTT. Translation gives CASSQGTIAAFF. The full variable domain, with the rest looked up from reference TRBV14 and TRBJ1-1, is EAGVTQFPSHSVIEKGQTVTLRCDPISGHDNLYWYRRVMGKEIKFLLHFVKESKQDESGMPNNRFLAERTGGTYSTLKVQPAELEDSGVYFCASSQGTIAAFFGQGTRLTVV.

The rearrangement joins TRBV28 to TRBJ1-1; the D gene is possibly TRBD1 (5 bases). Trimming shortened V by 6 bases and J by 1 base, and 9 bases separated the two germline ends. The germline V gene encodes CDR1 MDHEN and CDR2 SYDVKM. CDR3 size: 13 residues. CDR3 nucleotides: TGTGCCAGCAGAGGGACGGCGAACACTGAAGCTTTCTTT. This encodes CASRGTANTEAFF.